This T cell receptor (beta chain) is drawn from a study of T cells after yellow fever vaccination (dated by TCRdb to between 2018 and 2021). Regarding the research as a whole: The SMART-Seq v4 Ultra Low Input RNA kit was used to prepare libraries from fractions with low cell numbers. Bulk TCR alpha and beta repertoires were sequenced longitudinally to track T-cell clones before and after primary and booster YFV17D yellow fever vaccination. Two healthy male donors, one aged 18 to 30 and one aged 30 to 40 years, made up the cohort. Blood samples were taken at several timepoints before and after primary and secondary immunization, and bulk PBMC replicates and cell subsets were isolated. Beyond this particular receptor, the publication reports: Computational filtering was needed because FACS-sorted repertoires could contain abundant contaminating clonotypes from the bulk population. A small fraction of clonotypes showed up in both the CD4 and CD8 compartments, probably as a result of convergent recombination. The study included only two donors, which limits how far the findings can be generalized. Compared with the primary T-cell response, the secondary T-cell response was faster but weaker, reaching its peak on day 5 rather than on day 15. After the booster, most of the clones that had expanded following primary vaccination were detected again (approximately 96% of CD4 and roughly 90% of CD8), which suggests that memory was broadly maintained.

V has 4 bases trimmed and J has 7 bases trimmed; junction bases matching no gene number 23. CDR1 and CDR2 were assigned from the germline V gene as LGHNA and YNFKEQ. Its CDR3 holds 19 amino acids, cysteine through phenylalanine. The DNA shown is the 57-base CDR3, in frame from base 1. What the treatment or condition label conveys for this sample: live attenuated yellow fever vaccine strain. A standard Ficoll-Paque protocol was used to isolate PBMCs from peripheral blood. Dynabeads CD4 and CD8 positive selection kits were used to isolate the CD4 and CD8 T-cell fractions. TriZol was used to extract RNA from bulk PBMCs, CD4 and CD8 fractions, and dextramer-positive and dextramer-negative fractions. TCR cDNA was made using 5'RACE template switching, a step that added a universal primer site and unique molecular identifiers. Priming of cDNA synthesis was performed from both the TCR alpha and TCR beta constant segments. Library amplification involved two PCR steps, and the second step added sample barcodes and sequencing adapters. Sequencing of the libraries was done on either Illumina HiSeq 2500 (2x100 bp) or NovaSeq (2x150 bp). On the authors' methods: Demultiplexing of reads and collapsing into UMI consensus sequences were performed with MIGEC, and V(D)J alignment was carried out with MiXCR. Vaccine-responding clonotypes were identified with edgeR using replicate PBMC samples, with FDR below 0.01 and a log2 fold change above 5 up to day 15 being required. CD4 or CD8 identity was assigned to each bulk clonotype according to whether the clonotype was present at higher abundance in the sequenced CD4 repertoire or the sequenced CD8 repertoire. TCRdb itself trimmed the public reads at Q25 with fastp, ran MiXCR and retained productive beta chains. All rows with the same CDR3 protein become a single entry with the most common DNA and genes. For this entry, the V and J calls and clone size follow TCRdb and not the study's own pipeline. The sample table holds roughly 50,000 distinct CDR3 sequences, of which 7% to 8.5% were seen once. The top ten hold 25% to 35% of the sample.

This clonotype was found many times. The antigen it recognizes is unknown. No base qualities exist here, and no much larger clone lies one base off it. The specimen was CD8+ T cells sorted from PBMCs, collected less than 16 days after the first yellow fever vaccination. This TCR was sampled from a man aged 18 to 29 who received the YFV17D yellow fever vaccine. The rearranged segments are TRBV4-2 and TRBJ2-5, with 8 middle bases fitting TRBD1. The CDR3 has the sequence CASSPGGLGFRGVLRTQYF. The nucleotide sequence reads as follows: TGTGCCAGCAGCCCAGGGGGCCTCGGTTTTCGCGGGGTACTTAGGACCCAGTACTTC.